This TCR beta chain was retrieved from a study of blood T cell repertoires in COVID-19 (dated by TCRdb to 2020 to 2021). For the study in its entirety: The collaborator samples originated in the United States, Italy and Spain and spanned the acute and convalescent phases of COVID-19. The material from the prospective study consisted of cDNA or gDNA derived from T cells, B-cell-depleted T cells, or PBMCs. The dataset comprised deeply sampled blood TCRbeta repertoires from subjects exposed to, actively infected with, or recovered from COVID-19. The repertoires were released in a freely available public database meant as a resource for research on the immune response to SARS-CoV-2. Samples were obtained from the ongoing ImmuneRACE study (first 160 participants) and from some 1,300 subjects provided by 6 global collaborators. Sample metadata almost always included a de-identified subject ID, COVID-19 status, age in years and sex. Where HLA class I and class II types were available, the types were taken from metadata supplied by the sample provider, not from assay-based typing. Results and caveats for the whole study, not just this receptor: The quantity of clinical and demographic metadata differed by source and by participant and was supplied without curation.

Whole blood was collected in K2EDTA tubes by collaborating institutions according to the institutions' own protocols. Collaborator samples were shipped for TCRbeta analysis as frozen whole blood, isolated PBMCs, or DNA extracted from either sample type. TCRbeta CDR3 regions were amplified from genomic DNA by means of the immunoSEQ Assay, a bias-controlled multiplex PCR. As for how the authors treated the data: The number of nucleated cells in each sample was estimated from the amplification of reference gene primers within the assay. Sequence reads were collapsed and filtered to measure the absolute abundance of every unique TCRbeta CDR3 rearrangement. Productive Simpson clonality was computed per sample as the square root of Simpson's diversity index over productive rearrangements. TCRdb re-hosts the immuneACCESS table, in-frame sequences only. Its copies lack some clones; in the studies checked, an unresolved V gene accounts for under half of them, and the cause for the rest is not known. V, J and clone size were drawn from that table, and D and trimming were deduced from the DNA. The sample contains hundreds of thousands of clones, roughly 88% of them found a single time. Around 0.78% of the sample is in the top ten clones.

The CDR3 runs 15 amino acids, cysteine and phenylalanine included. Of all the DNA, just the CDR3 is kept, 45 bases in frame from base 1. V has 8 bases trimmed and J has 4 bases trimmed; junction bases matching no gene number 6. Taken from the germline V gene (reference sequence), the CDR1 and CDR2 loops are LNHDA and SQIVND. Concerning this clone itself: The antigen it binds to is not known. Qualities for individual bases were not recorded, and no much larger clone is one base off.

The TCR was taken from a woman in her twenties or thirties with acute or convalescent COVID-19. Material: peripheral blood. The V gene is TRBV19 and the J gene is TRBJ2-2; TRBD2 matches 11 bases in the middle. The CDR3: CASSTSGRRTGELFF. The bases are TGTGCCAGTTCTACTAGCGGGAGACGCACCGGGGAGCTGTTTTTT.